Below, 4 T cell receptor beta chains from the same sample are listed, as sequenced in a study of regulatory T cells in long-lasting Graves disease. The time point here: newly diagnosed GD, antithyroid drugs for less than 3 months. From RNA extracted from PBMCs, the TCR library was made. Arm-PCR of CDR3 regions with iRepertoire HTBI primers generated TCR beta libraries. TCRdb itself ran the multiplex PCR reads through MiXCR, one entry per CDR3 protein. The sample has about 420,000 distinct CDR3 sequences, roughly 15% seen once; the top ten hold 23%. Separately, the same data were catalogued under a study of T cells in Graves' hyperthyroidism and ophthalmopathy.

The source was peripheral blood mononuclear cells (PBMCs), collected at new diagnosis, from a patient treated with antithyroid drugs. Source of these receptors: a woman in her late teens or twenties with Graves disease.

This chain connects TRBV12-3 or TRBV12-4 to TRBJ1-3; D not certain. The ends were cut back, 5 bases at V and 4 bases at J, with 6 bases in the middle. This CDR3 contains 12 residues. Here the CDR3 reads CASSAPGNTIYF. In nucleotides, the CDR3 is TGTGCCAGCAGTGCCCCGGGAAACACCATATATTTT.

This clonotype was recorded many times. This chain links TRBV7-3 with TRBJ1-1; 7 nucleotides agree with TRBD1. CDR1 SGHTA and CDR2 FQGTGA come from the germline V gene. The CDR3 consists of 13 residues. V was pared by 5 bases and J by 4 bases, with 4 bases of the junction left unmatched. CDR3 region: CASSRTGGTEAFF. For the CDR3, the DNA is TGTGCCAGCAGCAGGACAGGTGGCACTGAAGCTTTCTTT.

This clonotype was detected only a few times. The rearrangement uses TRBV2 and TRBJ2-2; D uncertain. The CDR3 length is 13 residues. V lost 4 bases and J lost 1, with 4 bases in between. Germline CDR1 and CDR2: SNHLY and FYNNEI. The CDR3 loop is CASSVENTGELFF. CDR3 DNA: TGTGCCAGCAGTGTTGAGAACACCGGGGAGCTGTTTTTT.

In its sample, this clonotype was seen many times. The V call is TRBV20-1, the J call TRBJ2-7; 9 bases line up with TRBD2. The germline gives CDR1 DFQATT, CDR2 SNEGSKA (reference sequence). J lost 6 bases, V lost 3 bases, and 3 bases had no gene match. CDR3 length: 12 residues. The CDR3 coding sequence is TGCAGTGCTAGGGTAGCGGGAGTCGAGCAGTACTTC. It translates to CSARVAGVEQYF.